This TCR beta chain was recorded in a study of blood T cell repertoires in COVID-19. The wider study: The United States, Italy and Spain were the sources of the acute and convalescent COVID-19 samples. PBMCs, B-cell-depleted T cells, or T cells provided the cDNA or gDNA that made up the material.

Followed longitudinally, the Seattle patients had been enrolled during active infection. In the original processing: Researchers report that nucleated cell counts were estimated from reference gene primer amplification. The repertoire was sequenced with immunoSEQ multiplex PCR; TCRdb's copy has only in-frame clones and lacks some. D and trimming come from the DNA, and the V and J calls and clone size come from that table. This table holds some 450,000 clones, about 87% found once. This sequence originates from a woman between 45 and 65 years old with COVID-19, enrolled during active disease. The material sequenced was peripheral blood.

This CDR3 reads CASSQSISGNTIYF. In DNA form, the CDR3 reads TGTGCCAGCAGCCAAAGCATCTCTGGAAACACCATATATTTT. This chain uses TRBV14 with TRBJ1-3; unclear D gene. Germline V CDR1 and CDR2: SGHDN, FVKESK. This CDR3 has 14 amino acids. Trimming removed 2 bases from V and 0 bases from J, with 5 bases in between.